What follows describes a single T cell receptor (beta chain). The antigen remains unidentified. This sample was included in a study of OX40 agonist ivuxolimab in advanced cancers. Study information: Patients with hepatocellular carcinoma, melanoma, renal cell or head and neck cancer made up the dose-escalation patients.

Using immunoSEQ multiplex PCR, the repertoire was profiled, and TCRdb retains in-frame clones only, with some absent. The sample includes tens of thousands of clones, 82% of them seen just once. The CDR3 spans 14 residues. J lost 6 bases, V lost 2 bases, and 2 bases had no gene match. Germline CDR1 reads LNHNV; CDR2 reads YYDKDF (reference sequence). Blood got drawn at baseline, again on cycle 4 day 1, and then on cycle 7 day 1. General study results and limits: Among the lowest peripheral clonal expansion occurred in 0.1-3.0 mg/kg partial responders. Both blood CD4+ and CD8+ T cells showed clonal growth by week 6 at 0.1 to 3.0 mg/kg.

This chain joins TRBV15 and TRBJ2-2; 8 bases agree with TRBD1. Specimen: CD4+ or CD8+ T cells sorted from blood, collected in a trial of the OX40 agonist ivuxolimab. The sequence was obtained from an adult with an advanced solid tumor such as melanoma, head and neck, liver or kidney cancer. CDR3 protein: CATSRKTGAGELFF. The CDR3 bases are TGTGCCACCAGCAGAAAGACAGGGGCCGGGGAGCTGTTTTTT.